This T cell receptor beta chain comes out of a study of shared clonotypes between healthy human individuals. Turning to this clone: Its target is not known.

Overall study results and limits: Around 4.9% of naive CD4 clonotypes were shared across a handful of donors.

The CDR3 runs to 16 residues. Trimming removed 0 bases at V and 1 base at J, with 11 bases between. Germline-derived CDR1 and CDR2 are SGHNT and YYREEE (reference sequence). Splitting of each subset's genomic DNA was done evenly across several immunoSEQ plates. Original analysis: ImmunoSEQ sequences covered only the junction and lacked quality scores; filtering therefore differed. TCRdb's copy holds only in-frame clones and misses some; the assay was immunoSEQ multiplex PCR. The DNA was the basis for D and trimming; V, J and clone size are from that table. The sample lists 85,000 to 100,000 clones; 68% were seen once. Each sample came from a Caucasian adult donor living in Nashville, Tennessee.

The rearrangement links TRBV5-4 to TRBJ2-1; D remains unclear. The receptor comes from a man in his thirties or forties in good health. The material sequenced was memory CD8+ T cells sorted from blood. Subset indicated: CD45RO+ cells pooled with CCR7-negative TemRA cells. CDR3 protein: CASSLGGATSYNEQFF. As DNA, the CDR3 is TGTGCCAGCAGCTTGGGCGGCGCGACGTCCTACAATGAGCAGTTCTTC. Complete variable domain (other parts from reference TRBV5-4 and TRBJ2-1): ETGVTQSPTHLIKTRGQQVTLRCSSQSGHNTVSWYQQALGQGPQFIFQYYREEENGRGNFPPRFSGLQFPNYSSELNVNALELDDSALYLCASSLGGATSYNEQFFGPGTRLTVL.